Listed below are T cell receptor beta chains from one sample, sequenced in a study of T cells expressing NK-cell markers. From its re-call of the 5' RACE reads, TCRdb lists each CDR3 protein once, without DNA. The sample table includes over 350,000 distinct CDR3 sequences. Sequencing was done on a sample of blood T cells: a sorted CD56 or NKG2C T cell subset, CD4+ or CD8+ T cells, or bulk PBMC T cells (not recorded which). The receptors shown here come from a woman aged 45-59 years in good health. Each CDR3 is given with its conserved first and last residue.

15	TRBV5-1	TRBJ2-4	CASKGLLGDENIQYF
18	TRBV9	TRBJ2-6	CASSVEWAARSGANVLTF
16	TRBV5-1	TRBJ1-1	CASSLSVGQRGTEAFF
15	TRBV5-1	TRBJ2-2	CASSLLALNTGELFF
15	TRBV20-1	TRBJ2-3	CSAGTGTRQGDTQYF
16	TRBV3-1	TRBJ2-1	CASSQGQLAVYNEQFF
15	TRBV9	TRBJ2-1	CASSPRFLSYNEQFF
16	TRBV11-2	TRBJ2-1	CASSLLFGGSYNEQFF
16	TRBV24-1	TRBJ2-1	CATSRNSGGAYNEQFF
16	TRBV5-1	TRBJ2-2	CASSGTGDLNTGELFF
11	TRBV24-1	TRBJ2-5	CAVGDAETQYF
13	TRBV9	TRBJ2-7	CASSARQNYEQYF
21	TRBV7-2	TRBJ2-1	CASSFSPMGQGGVKGGNEQFF
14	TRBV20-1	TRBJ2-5	CSAILTEFQETQYF
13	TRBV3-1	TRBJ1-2	CASSPTGGRGYTF